The source of this TCR beta chain is a study of blood T cell repertoires in COVID-19. Method: immunoSEQ multiplex PCR; TCRdb's copy keeps in-frame clones and lacks some. The sample has approximately 140,000 clones, around 87% seen once; the top ten hold around 4%. The CDR3 sequence is 15 residues long. J was trimmed by 5 bases and V by 3 bases; bases with no gene match: 8. CDR1 and CDR2 (germline): SGHTA, FQGNSA. The rearrangement uses TRBV7-2 and TRBJ2-5, with TRBD2 matching over 8 bases. The sample was peripheral blood. This TCR was sampled from a woman in her sixties or seventies with active or convalescent COVID-19. CDR3 bases: TGTGCCAGCAGCTTCCCCCGGGGGGGCGGGGAGACCCAGTACTTC. The encoded protein is CASSFPRGGGETQYF.